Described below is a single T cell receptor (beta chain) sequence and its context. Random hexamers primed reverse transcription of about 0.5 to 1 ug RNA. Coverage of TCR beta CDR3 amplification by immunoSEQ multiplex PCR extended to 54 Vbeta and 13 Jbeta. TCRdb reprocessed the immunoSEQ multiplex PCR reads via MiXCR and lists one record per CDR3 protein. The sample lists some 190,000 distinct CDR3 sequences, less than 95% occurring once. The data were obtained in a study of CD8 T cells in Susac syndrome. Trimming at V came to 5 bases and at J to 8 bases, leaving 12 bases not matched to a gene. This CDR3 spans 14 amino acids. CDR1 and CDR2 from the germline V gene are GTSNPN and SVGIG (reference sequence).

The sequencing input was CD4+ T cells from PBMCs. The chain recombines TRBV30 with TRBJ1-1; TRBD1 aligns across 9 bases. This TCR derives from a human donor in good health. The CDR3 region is CAWGTGIREEEAFF. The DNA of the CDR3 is TGTGCCTGGGGGACAGGGATCCGGGAAGAGGAAGCTTTCTTT.